This T cell receptor beta chain is drawn from a study of T cells after yellow fever vaccination (dated 2019 in TCRdb). With regard to the full study: The SMART-Seq v4 Ultra Low Input RNA kit was used to prepare libraries from fractions with low cell numbers. To follow T-cell clones before and after both primary and booster YFV17D yellow fever vaccination, bulk TCR alpha and beta repertoires underwent longitudinal sequencing. Two healthy male donors, one aged 18 to 30 and one aged 30 to 39 years, were included in the cohort. Blood was drawn at multiple timepoints before and after primary and secondary immunization, with bulk PBMC replicates and cell subsets isolated.

From its cysteine to its phenylalanine, the CDR3 spans 14 amino acids. Just CDR3 DNA is preserved here, 42 bases in frame from base 1. The germline V gene provides CDR1 SGHAT and CDR2 FQNNGV. Cut back by 0 bases and 4 bases, the V and J ends lie 6 bases apart. Sequenced using an Illumina NovaSeq 6000. TCR cDNA was synthesized by 5'RACE template switching, through which a universal primer site and unique molecular identifiers were introduced. Priming of cDNA synthesis was performed from both the TCR alpha and TCR beta constant segments. Library amplification used two PCR steps, and the second PCR step added sample barcodes and sequencing adapters. Libraries were sequenced on Illumina HiSeq 2500 (2x100 bp) or NovaSeq (2x150 bp). In the source study's methods: Demultiplexing of reads and collapsing into UMI consensus sequences were performed with MIGEC, and V(D)J alignment was carried out with MiXCR. Vaccine-responding clonotypes were defined with edgeR using replicate PBMC samples, requiring FDR below 0.01 and a log2 fold change above 5 up to day 15. Each bulk clonotype was labeled CD4 or CD8 based on which sequenced repertoire, CD4 or CD8, contained the clonotype at higher abundance. The public sequencing data were trimmed at Q25 with fastp and processed into clonotypes with MiXCR by TCRdb, which kept only in-frame beta chains. Merged by CDR3 protein, the rows form single entries marked with the most common genes and DNA. These V and J calls are TCRdb output, not the study's own analysis. Here the sample has hundreds of thousands of distinct CDR3 sequences; around a sixth occur a single time. The top ten constitute 18% of the sample.

About this clonotype: No cognate antigen has been identified for it. The sample holds no much larger clone one base away, and base qualities are not on file.

The sample's treatment or condition, from its label and the paper: live attenuated yellow fever vaccine strain. At each blood-draw timepoint, two biological replicates of bulk PBMCs were obtained. A standard Ficoll-Paque protocol was used to isolate PBMCs from peripheral blood. RNA was extracted with TriZol from bulk PBMCs, CD4 and CD8 fractions, and dextramer-positive and dextramer-negative fractions. Results the study describes overall, beyond this receptor: The study included only a couple of donors, which limits how far the findings can be generalized. The secondary T-cell response was found to be weaker but faster than the primary response, with a peak reached on day 5 rather than on day 15. After the booster, most of the clones that had expanded following primary vaccination were detected again (just under 97% of CD4 and around 88% of CD8), which suggests that memory was broadly maintained. A small share of clonotypes occurred in both CD4 and CD8 compartments, likely arising from convergent recombination. Computational filtering was required because FACS-sorted repertoires could contain abundant contaminating clonotypes from the bulk population.

The starting material was PBMCs, obtained before the yellow fever booster vaccination. The clonotype comes from a man younger than 35 who received the YFV17D yellow fever vaccine. The receptor chain draws on TRBV11-2 and TRBJ2-2; a confident D gene designation cannot be given. Here the CDR3 is given as CASSLERLTGELFF. The bases are TGTGCCAGCAGCTTAGAGAGGCTCACCGGGGAGCTGTTTTTT.